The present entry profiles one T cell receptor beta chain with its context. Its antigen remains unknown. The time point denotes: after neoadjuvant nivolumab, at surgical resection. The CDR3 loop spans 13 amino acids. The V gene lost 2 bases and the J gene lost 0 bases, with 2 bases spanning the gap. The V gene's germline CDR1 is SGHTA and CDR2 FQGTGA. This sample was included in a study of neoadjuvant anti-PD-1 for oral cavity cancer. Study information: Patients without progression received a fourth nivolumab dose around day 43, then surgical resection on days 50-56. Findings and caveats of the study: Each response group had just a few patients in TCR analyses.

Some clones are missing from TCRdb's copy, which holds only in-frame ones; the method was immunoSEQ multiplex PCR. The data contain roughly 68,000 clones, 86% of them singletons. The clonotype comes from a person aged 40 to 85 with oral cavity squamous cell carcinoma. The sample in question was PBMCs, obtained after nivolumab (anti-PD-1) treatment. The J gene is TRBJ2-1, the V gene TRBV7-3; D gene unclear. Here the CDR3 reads CASSLSSYNEQFF. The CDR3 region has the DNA TGTGCCAGCAGCTTATCCTCCTACAATGAGCAGTTCTTC.